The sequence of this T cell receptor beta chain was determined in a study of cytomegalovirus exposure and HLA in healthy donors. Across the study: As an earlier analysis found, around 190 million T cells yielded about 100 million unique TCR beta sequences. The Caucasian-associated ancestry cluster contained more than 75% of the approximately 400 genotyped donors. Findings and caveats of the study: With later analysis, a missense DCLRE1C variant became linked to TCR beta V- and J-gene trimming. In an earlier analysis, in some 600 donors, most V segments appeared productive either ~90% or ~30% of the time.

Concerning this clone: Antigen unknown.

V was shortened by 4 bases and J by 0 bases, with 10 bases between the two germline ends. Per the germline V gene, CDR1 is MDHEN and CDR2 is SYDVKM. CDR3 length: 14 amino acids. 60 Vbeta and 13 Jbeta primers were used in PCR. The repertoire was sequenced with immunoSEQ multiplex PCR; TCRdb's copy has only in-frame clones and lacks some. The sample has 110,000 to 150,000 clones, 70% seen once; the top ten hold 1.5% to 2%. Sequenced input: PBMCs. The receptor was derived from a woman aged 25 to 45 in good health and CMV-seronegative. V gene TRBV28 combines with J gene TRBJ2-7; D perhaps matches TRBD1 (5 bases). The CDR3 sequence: CASSWTISSYEQYF. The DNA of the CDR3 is TGTGCCAGCAGTTGGACAATTTCCTCCTACGAGCAGTACTTC.